These 9 T cell receptor beta chains came from one sample sequenced in a study of T cells in Graves' hyperthyroidism and ophthalmopathy. TCR beta CDR3 regions were amplified from RNA. Using the HTBI primer set, a first-round RT-PCR was run on the TCR CDR3. TCRdb fed the multiplex PCR reads into MiXCR, producing one record per CDR3 protein. The sample carries under 200,000 distinct CDR3 sequences, about 9.4% recorded once. The sample comprised blood. Source of these receptors: a woman younger than 30 with Graves' hyperthyroidism that later progressed to Graves' ophthalmopathy.

The chain has TRBV4-1 and TRBJ2-5; no clear D gene. The V end was cut by 1 base, the J end by 0 bases, with 6 bases between. The CDR3 sequence is 14 residues long. From germline, CDR1 is MGHRA and CDR2 YSYEKL. The CDR3 nucleotides are TGCGCCAGCAGCCAAGGACGGAACCAAGAGACCCAGTACTTC. Translated: CASSQGRNQETQYF.

This clonotype was seen repeatedly, ten times or more. The chain recombines TRBV20-1 with TRBJ2-7; no reliable D call. The CDR3 has 12 residues. The germline CDR1 and CDR2 sequences are DFQATT and SNEGSKA (reference sequence). V was trimmed by 6 bases and J by 0 bases, leaving 9 bases between them. CDR3 nucleotides: TGCAGTGCCATTAGATTCTCCTACGAGCAGTACTTC. Translated: CSAIRFSYEQYF.

V and J are TRBV4-1 and TRBJ1-5; D ambiguous. CDR1 and CDR2 from the germline V gene are MGHRA and YSYEKL. CDR3 length: 15 residues. V lost 2 bases to trimming and J lost 4 bases, with 12 bases between them. CDR3: CASSQPGRWNQPQHF. In DNA, the CDR3 is TGCGCCAGCAGCCAACCTGGACGTTGGAATCAGCCCCAGCATTTT.

In this sample, this clonotype turned up many times. The DNA of the CDR3 is TGTGCCAGCAGTCCCCTCATACAGGGGGTGTACGAGCAGTACTTC. Translating it yields CASSPLIQGVYEQYF. This chain connects TRBV12-3 or TRBV12-4 to TRBJ2-7, with 8 bases fitting TRBD1. CDR3 length: 15 residues. J gave up 4 bases and V 5 bases, and 10 bases lay outside the gene matches.

This clonotype was observed at least ten times. The chain combines TRBV6-6 with TRBJ2-1, with 7 bases matching TRBD2. Germline V gene sequence: CDR1 MNHNY, CDR2 SVGAGI (reference sequence). The CDR3 consists of 16 residues. V lost 1 base, J lost 9 bases, and 12 bases stayed unmatched. DNA for the CDR3: TGTGCCAGCAGTTACTTCTCCGGGACTACGGTACCTGAGCAGTTCTTC. As protein: CASSYFSGTTVPEQFF.

The sample holds many counts of this clonotype. The chain has TRBV20-1 and TRBJ2-1, with D hard to call. CDR1 is DFQATT, CDR2 SNEGSKA, per germline (reference sequence). The CDR3 contains 14 residues. The V gene lost 0 bases and the J gene lost 3 bases, with 9 bases spanning the gap. CDR3 sequence: CSARDRNFYNEQFF. The DNA of the CDR3 is TGCAGTGCTAGAGATCGAAACTTCTACAATGAGCAGTTCTTC.

This clonotype was picked up many times. CDR3 DNA sequence: TGTGCCACGTTGTCCCACTACGAGCAGTACTTC. Protein product: CATLSHYEQYF. The rearrangement uses TRBV6-1 and TRBJ2-7; the D is unclear. Germline loops: CDR1 MNHNS, CDR2 SASEGT. V was trimmed by 10 bases and J by 3 bases, leaving 10 bases between them. The CDR3 sequence is 11 residues long.

This clonotype was seen at least ten times. The gene calls are TRBV2 and TRBJ2-2; D call uncertain. CDR3 size: 15 residues. Germline CDR1 SNHLY, CDR2 FYNNEI. The germline V and J ends were trimmed by 4 bases and 2 bases, with 11 bases remaining between them. Written as DNA, the CDR3 is TGTGCCAGCAGTGTGCGGCGGCGAAACACCGGGGAGCTGTTTTTT. Translated: CASSVRRRNTGELFF.

This clonotype was recorded at least ten times. The genes are TRBV7-2 and TRBJ2-1, with TRBD2 matching 11 bases. The V gene's germline CDR1 is SGHTA and CDR2 FQGNSA. CDR3 length: 19 amino acids. With V trimmed by 1 base and J by 4 bases, 12 bases remained unmatched. The CDR3, as DNA: TGTGCCAGCAGCTTAGGTTCTCGGGGGGGGACTAGCGGATACAATGAGCAGTTCTTC. It translates to CASSLGSRGGTSGYNEQFF.